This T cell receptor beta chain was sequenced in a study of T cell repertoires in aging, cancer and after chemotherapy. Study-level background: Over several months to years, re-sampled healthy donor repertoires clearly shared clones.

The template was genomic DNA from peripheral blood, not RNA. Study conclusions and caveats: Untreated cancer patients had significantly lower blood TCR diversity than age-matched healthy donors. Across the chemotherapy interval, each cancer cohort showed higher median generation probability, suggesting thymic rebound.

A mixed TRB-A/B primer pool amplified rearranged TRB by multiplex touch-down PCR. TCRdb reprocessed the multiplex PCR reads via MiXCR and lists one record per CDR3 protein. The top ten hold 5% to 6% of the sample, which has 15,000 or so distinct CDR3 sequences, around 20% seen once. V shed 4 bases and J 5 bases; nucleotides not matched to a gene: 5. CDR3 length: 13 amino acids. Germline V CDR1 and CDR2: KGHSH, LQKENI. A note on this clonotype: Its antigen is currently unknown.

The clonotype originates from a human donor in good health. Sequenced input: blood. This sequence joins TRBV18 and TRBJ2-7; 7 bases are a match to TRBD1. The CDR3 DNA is TGTGCCAGCTCACAGGGGGCGCACGACGAGCAGTACTTC. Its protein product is CASSQGAHDEQYF.